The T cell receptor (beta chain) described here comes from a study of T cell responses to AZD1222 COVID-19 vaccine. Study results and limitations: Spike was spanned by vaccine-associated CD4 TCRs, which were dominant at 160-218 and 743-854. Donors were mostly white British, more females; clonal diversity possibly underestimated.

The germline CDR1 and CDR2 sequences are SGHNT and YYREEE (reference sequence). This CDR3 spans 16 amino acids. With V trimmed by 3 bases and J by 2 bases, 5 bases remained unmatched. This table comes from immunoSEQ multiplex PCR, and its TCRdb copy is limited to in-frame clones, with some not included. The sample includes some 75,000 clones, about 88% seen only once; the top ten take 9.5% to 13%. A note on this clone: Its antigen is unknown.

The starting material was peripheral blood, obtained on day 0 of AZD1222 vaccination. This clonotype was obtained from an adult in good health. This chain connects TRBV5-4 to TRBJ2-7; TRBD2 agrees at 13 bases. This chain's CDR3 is CASSSGTSGAPYEQYF. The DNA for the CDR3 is TGTGCCAGCAGCTCGGGGACTAGCGGGGCCCCCTACGAGCAGTACTTC.